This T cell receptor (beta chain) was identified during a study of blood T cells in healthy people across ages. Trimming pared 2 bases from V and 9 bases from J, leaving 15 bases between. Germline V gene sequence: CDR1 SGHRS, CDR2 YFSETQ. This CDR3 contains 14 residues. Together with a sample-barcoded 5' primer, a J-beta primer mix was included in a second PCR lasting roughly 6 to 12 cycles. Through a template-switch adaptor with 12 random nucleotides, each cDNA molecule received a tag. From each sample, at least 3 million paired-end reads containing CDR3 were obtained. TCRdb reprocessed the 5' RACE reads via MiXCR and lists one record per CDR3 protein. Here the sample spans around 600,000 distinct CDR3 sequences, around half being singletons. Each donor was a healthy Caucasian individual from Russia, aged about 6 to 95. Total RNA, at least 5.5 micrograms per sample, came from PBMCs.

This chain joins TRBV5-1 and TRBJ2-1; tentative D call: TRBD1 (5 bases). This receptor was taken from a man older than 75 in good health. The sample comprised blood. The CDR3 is CASSFDDPRGEQFF. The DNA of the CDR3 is TGCGCCAGCAGCTTTGACGACCCTAGGGGTGAGCAGTTCTTC.